This T cell receptor (beta chain) originates from a study of T cell responses to AZD1222 COVID-19 vaccine. The ends were cut back, 5 bases at V and 4 bases at J, with 13 bases in the middle. CDR1 is SGHNT, CDR2 YENEEA, per germline. This CDR3 is 14 amino acids long. Method: immunoSEQ multiplex PCR; TCRdb's copy keeps in-frame clones and lacks some. The sample holds around 44,000 clones, around 86% seen once. This clonotype originated in an adult who received the AZD1222 COVID-19 vaccine. The chain joins TRBV11-3 to TRBJ2-3, with D tentatively TRBD1 or TRBD2 (5 bases each). The sequenced sample was peripheral blood, obtained 28 days after the second AZD1222 dose. CDR3 in DNA: TGTGCCAGCAGCCCCTCCTGGGGGTCAGATACGCAGTATTTT. Translation: CASSPSWGSDTQYF.